This TCR beta chain derives from a study of blood T cell repertoires in COVID-19. Study-level background: In each case, the material was cDNA or gDNA derived from T cells, B-cell-depleted T cells, or PBMCs.

Using immunoSEQ multiplex PCR, the repertoire was profiled, and TCRdb retains in-frame clones only, with some absent. Counted here are about 160,000 clones, roughly 84% occurring once; the ten biggest clones make up roughly 9%. Germline V CDR1 and CDR2: SGHTS, YDEGEE. The CDR3 totals 13 residues. V was shortened by 8 bases and J by 2 bases, with 10 bases between the two germline ends. The TCR originated in a woman older than 75 with active or convalescent COVID-19. V is TRBV5-8 and J is TRBJ2-2, with D possibly TRBD1 on 6 matching bases. What was sequenced was peripheral blood. The CDR3 DNA is TGTGCCAGGGGGACATACAACACCGGGGAGCTGTTTTTT. Its translation: CARGTYNTGELFF.